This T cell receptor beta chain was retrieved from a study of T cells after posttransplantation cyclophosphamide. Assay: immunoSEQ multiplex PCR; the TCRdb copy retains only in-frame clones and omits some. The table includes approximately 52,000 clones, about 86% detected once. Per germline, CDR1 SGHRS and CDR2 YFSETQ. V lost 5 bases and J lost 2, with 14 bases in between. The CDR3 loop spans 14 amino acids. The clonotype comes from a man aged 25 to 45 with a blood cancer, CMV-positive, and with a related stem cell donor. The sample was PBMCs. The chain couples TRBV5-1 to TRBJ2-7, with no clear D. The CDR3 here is CASRITYSTYEQYF. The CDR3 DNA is TGCGCCAGCAGGATTACCTACAGTACCTACGAGCAGTACTTC.